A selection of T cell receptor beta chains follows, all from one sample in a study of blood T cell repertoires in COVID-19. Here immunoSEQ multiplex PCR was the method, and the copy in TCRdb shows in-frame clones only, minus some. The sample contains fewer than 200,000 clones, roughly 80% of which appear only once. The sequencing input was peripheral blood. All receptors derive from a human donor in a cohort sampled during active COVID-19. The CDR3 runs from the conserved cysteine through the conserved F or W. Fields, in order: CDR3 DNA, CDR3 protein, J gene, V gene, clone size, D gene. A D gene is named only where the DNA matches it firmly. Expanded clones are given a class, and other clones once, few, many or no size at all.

TGTGCCAGCACCTTAAGGGGTACAGGGGGTCTGTTAGATACGCAGTATTTT	CASTLRGTGGLLDTQYF	TRBJ2-3	TRBV7-8	once	TRBD1
TGTGCCAGCAGCCACTGGAGTAAGTCGAACACTGAAGCTTTCTTT	CASSHWSKSNTEAFF	TRBJ1-1	TRBV5-4	NA	NA
TGTGCCAGTAGTACCCAGACAGCCTACGAGCAGTACTTC	CASSTQTAYEQYF	TRBJ2-7	TRBV19	NA	NA
TGTGCCAGTAGTGACAGGGCCTCGTCCACAGATACGCAGTATTTT	CASSDRASSTDTQYF	TRBJ2-3	TRBV19	NA	TRBD1
TGTGCCAGTACCCATCCGGGACAGAGAACTATGGACCGCCCCACCTTC	CASTHPGQRTMDRPTF	TRBJ1-2	TRBV19	NA	TRBD1
TGTGCCAGCAGCGTGGGAGACAGGACGAACTATGGCTACACCTTC	CASSVGDRTNYGYTF	TRBJ1-2	TRBV9	NA	NA
TGTGCCAGCAGCCAAGGAGTTAACAATGAGCAGTTCTTC	CASSQGVNNEQFF	TRBJ2-1	TRBV3-1/TRBV3-2	NA	NA
TGTGCCAGCAGCCACCCCGGGGATCAGGGAGTGCTAGCGAACTATGGCTACACCTTC	CASSHPGDQGVLANYGYTF	TRBJ1-2	TRBV4-2	NA	NA
TGTGCCAGCAGTGAGACACAGTATGAGCAGTACTTC	CASSETQYEQYF	TRBJ2-7	TRBV2	NA	NA
TGTGCCAGCAGCCAAGATTCCCCATCGGGGGGACAAGAGACCCAGTACTTC	CASSQDSPSGGQETQYF	TRBJ2-5	TRBV3-1/TRBV3-2	once	TRBD2
TGTGCCAGCAGCCCCGGGACAGGGGACTATGGCTACACCTTC	CASSPGTGDYGYTF	TRBJ1-2	TRBV5-4	NA	TRBD1
TGTGCCAGCAGTCGGGACAGCTACGAGCAGTACTTC	CASSRDSYEQYF	TRBJ2-7	TRBV12-3/TRBV12-4	NA	TRBD1
TGTGCCAGCTCACCCCGGCGGGAGGACACTGAAGCTTTCTTT	CASSPRREDTEAFF	TRBJ1-1	TRBV18	NA	NA
TGTGCCAGCAGTCGGACAGCCTACAATGAGCAGTTCTTC	CASSRTAYNEQFF	TRBJ2-1	TRBV12-3/TRBV12-4	NA	NA
TGTGCCAGCAGCTTAGAGGGACAGGGGTTCTACTCCGAGCAGTACTTC	CASSLEGQGFYSEQYF	TRBJ2-7	TRBV7-9	few	TRBD1
TGTGCCAGCAGCTTGAGGCGTAGCGGGGGGGCGGAGACCCAGTACTTC	CASSLRRSGGAETQYF	TRBJ2-5	TRBV5-4	NA	TRBD2
TGTGCCAGCAGTTATAGTCAGACCCAGTACTTC	CASSYSQTQYF	TRBJ2-5	TRBV6-2/TRBV6-3	NA	NA
TGTGCCAGCAGCTCCCGAGCTCCCTTGGAGACCCAGTACTTC	CASSSRAPLETQYF	TRBJ2-5	TRBV7-9	NA	NA
TGTGCCAGCAGCGGGGGGGACGAGCAGTACTTC	CASSGGDEQYF	TRBJ2-7	TRBV9	NA	NA
TGTGCCAGCAGCTTGTCCAGGGCCAGGAACACTGAAGCTTTCTTT	CASSLSRARNTEAFF	TRBJ1-1	TRBV5-6	NA	NA
TGTGCCAGCTCAGGACAGGGGTGGACCCAAGAGACCCAGTACTTC	CASSGQGWTQETQYF	TRBJ2-5	TRBV19	NA	TRBD1
TGTGCCCTCTATAGCGGGGGGGCGGGAGATACGCAGTATTTT	CALYSGGAGDTQYF	TRBJ2-3	TRBV19	NA	TRBD2
TGTGCCAGTAGTATGCCAGACCGGGGCACTGAAGCTTTCTTT	CASSMPDRGTEAFF	TRBJ1-1	TRBV19	NA	NA
TGTGCCAGACAGGGTTACGGCACTGAAGCTTTCTTT	CARQGYGTEAFF	TRBJ1-1	TRBV2	few	NA
TGTGCCAGCAGCCCTCGACAGGGGATCACTGAAGCTTTCTTT	CASSPRQGITEAFF	TRBJ1-1	TRBV3-1/TRBV3-2	NA	TRBD1
TGTGCCAGCAGCCAGCGGGACAGGGAGGTGGGCTACACCTTC	CASSQRDREVGYTF	TRBJ1-2	TRBV3-1/TRBV3-2	NA	TRBD1
TGTGCCAGCAGCCCCAGGGGGTCGGAGACCCAGTACTTC	CASSPRGSETQYF	TRBJ2-5	TRBV7-9	NA	TRBD1
TGTGCCAGCAGTTGGATCGGCGGCACTGAAGCTTTCTTT	CASSWIGGTEAFF	TRBJ1-1	TRBV12-3/TRBV12-4	NA	NA
TGTGCCAGCAGTCGTGGGGGGGGCTACACCTTC	CASSRGGGYTF	TRBJ1-2	TRBV12-3/TRBV12-4	NA	NA
TGTGCCAGCAGCCGGTGGACATCCAAAGAGGGAAACACCATATATTTT	CASSRWTSKEGNTIYF	TRBJ1-3	TRBV5-6	NA	NA
TGTGCCAGCAGCCGCGAGGTGAACTATGGCTACACCTTC	CASSREVNYGYTF	TRBJ1-2	TRBV6-5	NA	NA
TGCGCCAGCAGCTTCTCTGAGACCCAGTACTTC	CASSFSETQYF	TRBJ2-5	TRBV5-1	NA	NA
TGCGCCAGCAGCGCTAGCGGGGGGGCGAAGACCCAGTACTTC	CASSASGGAKTQYF	TRBJ2-5	TRBV4-1	NA	TRBD2
TGTGCCAGCAGTGACAGGCCCTACGAGCAGTACTTC	CASSDRPYEQYF	TRBJ2-7	TRBV12-3/TRBV12-4	NA	NA
TGCGCCAGCAGCCAAGCGGGAGGTGCGGGAAACTTC	CASSQAGGAGNF	TRBJ1-2	TRBV4-1	few	NA
TGCGCCAGCAGCTTTGGAGGGTGGGGTTCCTACGAGCAGTACTTC	CASSFGGWGSYEQYF	TRBJ2-7	TRBV5-1	NA	NA
TGTGCCAGCAGCGACAGGGTGTCGGGCGGCTACACCTTC	CASSDRVSGGYTF	TRBJ1-2	TRBV12-3/TRBV12-4	NA	TRBD1
TGTGCCAGCAGCCGGGGGTCTACCTACGAGCAGTACTTC	CASSRGSTYEQYF	TRBJ2-7	TRBV5-6	NA	NA
TGCGCCAGCAGCTTGGATACATCCGAATACAATGAGCAGTTCTTC	CASSLDTSEYNEQFF	TRBJ2-1	TRBV5-1	NA	NA
TGTGCCAGCAGCCTAGACAGGTTTAACACTGAAGCTTTCTTT	CASSLDRFNTEAFF	TRBJ1-1	TRBV6-5	NA	NA
TGTGCCAGCACCTCCCGGGACAGGGCCTACGAGCAGTACTTC	CASTSRDRAYEQYF	TRBJ2-7	TRBV13	NA	TRBD1
TGTGCCAGCAGCTCGGGACTAGCGTCCGGGGAGCTGTTTTTT	CASSSGLASGELFF	TRBJ2-2	TRBV2	NA	TRBD2
TGTGCCAGCAGCTTAGGAATAGCGGGCACAGATACGCAGTATTTT	CASSLGIAGTDTQYF	TRBJ2-3	TRBV7-6	NA	NA
TGTGCCAGCAGTGAACTCTGGGGCCAGAATGAAAAACTGTTTTTT	CASSELWGQNEKLFF	TRBJ1-4	TRBV2	once	NA
TGTGCCAGCAGCTCCTCCGGGACAGATATCTACGAGCAGTACTTC	CASSSSGTDIYEQYF	TRBJ2-7	TRBV5-4	NA	TRBD1
TGTGCCAGCAGCCGGGTCCTAGGCGGCACTGAAGCTTTCTTT	CASSRVLGGTEAFF	TRBJ1-1	TRBV11-1	few	NA
TGTGCCAGCAGTGGGCGGTTGGTCCTGAGGAATCAGCCCCAGCATTTT	CASSGRLVLRNQPQHF	TRBJ1-5	TRBV6-1	NA	NA
TGTGCCAGCAGCCCGAACCACGGGACAGGAGTATACAATGAGCAGTTCTTC	CASSPNHGTGVYNEQFF	TRBJ2-1	TRBV5-5	NA	TRBD1
TGTGCCAGCAGTTATGCTGGGACTCCTGGAAACACCATATATTTT	CASSYAGTPGNTIYF	TRBJ1-3	TRBV6-5	NA	NA
TGTGCCAGCAGTTTAGCGAGACAGGGCCGAAACACTGAAGCTTTCTTT	CASSLARQGRNTEAFF	TRBJ1-1	TRBV28	NA	TRBD1
TGTGCTAGTGGGCCTCGGGGGGATCCCTACGAGCAGTACTTC	CASGPRGDPYEQYF	TRBJ2-7	TRBV12-5	NA	TRBD2
TGTGCCAGTAGTTTGACTAGCGCCTACAATGAGCAGTTCTTC	CASSLTSAYNEQFF	TRBJ2-1	TRBV19	NA	TRBD2
TGTGCCAGCAGTGACTCAAGAGGGAGGTTCAGGGATCCGCACTACGAGCAGTACTTC	CASSDSRGRFRDPHYEQYF	TRBJ2-7	TRBV6-4	NA	NA
TGTGCCAGCTCACCACGTGGGGGGGTAAGTGAGCAGTTCTTC	CASSPRGGVSEQFF	TRBJ2-1	TRBV18	NA	TRBD2
TGTGCCAGCAGCGAAAGAAGGGGGAACACTGAAGCTTTCTTT	CASSERRGNTEAFF	TRBJ1-1	TRBV16	NA	NA
TGTGCCAGCAGCTTGGGGATCTCGGGGGAGCAGTACTTC	CASSLGISGEQYF	TRBJ2-7	TRBV5-4	NA	NA
TGTGCCAGCAGTGGAGTCACTGAAGCTTTCTTT	CASSGVTEAFF	TRBJ1-1	TRBV6-6	NA	NA
TGTGCCAGCTCCCTCACAGGGGCAATCTATAATTCACCCCTCCACTTT	CASSLTGAIYNSPLHF	TRBJ1-6	TRBV18	few	TRBD1
TGTGCCAGCAGCGCTACTAGCCTGTCCTACAATGAGCAGTTCTTC	CASSATSLSYNEQFF	TRBJ2-1	TRBV9	NA	NA
TGTGCCAGCAGCCAAGCCGCGGGACAGGGTACCTACGAGCAGTACTTC	CASSQAAGQGTYEQYF	TRBJ2-7	TRBV14	NA	TRBD1